The clone carrying this TCR beta chain was detected a few times. The data were obtained in a study of cytomegalovirus exposure and HLA in healthy donors. Turning to the study itself: There were a few hundred genotyped donors. Of these, about 81% fell in the genetic ancestry cluster associated with self-reported Caucasian donors.

Between the trimmed V and J ends, which lost 3 bases and 3 bases, there was a span of 9 bases. There are 14 residues in the CDR3. Looked up from germline, CDR1 is LGHNA and CDR2 is YNFKEQ. The PCR made use of 60 Vbeta and 13 Jbeta primers. Clones were sequenced by immunoSEQ multiplex PCR, and TCRdb holds only the in-frame ones, with some missing. The sample lists about 160,000 clones, around 76% occurring once. The chain couples TRBV4-2 to TRBJ1-3; D is unresolved. The sequenced material came from PBMCs. This receptor was obtained from a girl between 5 and 17 years old in good health and CMV-seropositive. CDR3 protein: CASSHLSGGNTIYF. The CDR3 nucleotides are TGTGCCAGCAGCCACCTCAGCGGTGGAAACACCATATATTTT.